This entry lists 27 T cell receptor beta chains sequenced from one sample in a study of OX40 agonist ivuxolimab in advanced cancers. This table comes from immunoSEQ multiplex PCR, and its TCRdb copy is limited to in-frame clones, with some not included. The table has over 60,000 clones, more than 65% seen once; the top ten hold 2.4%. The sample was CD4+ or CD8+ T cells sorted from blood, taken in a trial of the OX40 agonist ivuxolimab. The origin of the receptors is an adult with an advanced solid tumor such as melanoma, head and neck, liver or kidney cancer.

The CDR3 DNA sequence: TGCGCCAGCAGCAATCAGGCCGGCCTGAACACTGAAGCTTTCTTT. It encodes CASSNQAGLNTEAFF. V gene TRBV5-1 combines with J gene TRBJ1-1; D is unclear. Germline V gives CDR1 SGHRS, CDR2 YFSETQ. The CDR3 runs to 15 residues. The V end was cut by 4 bases, the J end by 0 bases, with 13 bases between.

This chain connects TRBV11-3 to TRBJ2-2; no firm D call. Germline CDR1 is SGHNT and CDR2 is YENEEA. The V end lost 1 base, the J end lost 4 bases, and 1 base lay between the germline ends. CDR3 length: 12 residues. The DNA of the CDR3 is TGTGCCAGCAGCTTAGTCACCGGGGAGCTGTTTTTT. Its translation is CASSLVTGELFF.

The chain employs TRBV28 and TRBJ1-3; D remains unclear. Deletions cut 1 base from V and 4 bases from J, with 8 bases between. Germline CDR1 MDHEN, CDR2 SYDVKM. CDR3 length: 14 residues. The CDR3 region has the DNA TGTGCCAGCAGTTTATCGGGAACAGGAAACACCATATATTTT. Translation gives CASSLSGTGNTIYF.

CDR3 amino acids: CASSLHTGTEAFF. DNA for the CDR3: TGTGCCAGCAGCCTTCATACGGGAACTGAAGCTTTCTTT. The J gene is TRBJ1-1, the V gene TRBV6-6; no reliable D call. Looked up from germline, CDR1 is MNHNY and CDR2 is SVGAGI (reference sequence). The CDR3 runs 13 residues. The ends were cut back, 6 bases at V and 5 bases at J, with 13 bases in the middle.

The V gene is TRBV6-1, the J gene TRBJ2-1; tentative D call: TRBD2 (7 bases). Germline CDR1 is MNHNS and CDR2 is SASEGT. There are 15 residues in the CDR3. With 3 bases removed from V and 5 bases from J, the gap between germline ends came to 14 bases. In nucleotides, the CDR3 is TGTGCCAGCAGTGATGGGGGGGCGGGGAACAATGAGCAGTTCTTC. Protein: CASSDGGAGNNEQFF.

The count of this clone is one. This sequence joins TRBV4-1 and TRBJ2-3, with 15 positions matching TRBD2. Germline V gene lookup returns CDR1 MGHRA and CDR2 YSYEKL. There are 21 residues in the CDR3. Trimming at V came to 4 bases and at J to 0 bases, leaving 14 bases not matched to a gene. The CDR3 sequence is CASSPGTGTSGGIFSTDTQYF. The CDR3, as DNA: TGCGCCAGCAGCCCGGGCACCGGGACTAGCGGGGGGATTTTTAGCACAGATACGCAGTATTTT.

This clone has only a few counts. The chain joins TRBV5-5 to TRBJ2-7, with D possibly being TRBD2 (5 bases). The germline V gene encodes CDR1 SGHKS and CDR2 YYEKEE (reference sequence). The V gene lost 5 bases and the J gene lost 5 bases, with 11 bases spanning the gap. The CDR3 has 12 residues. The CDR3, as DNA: TGTGCCAGCAGTCCACTAGGTAACGAGCAGTACTTC. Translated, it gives CASSPLGNEQYF.

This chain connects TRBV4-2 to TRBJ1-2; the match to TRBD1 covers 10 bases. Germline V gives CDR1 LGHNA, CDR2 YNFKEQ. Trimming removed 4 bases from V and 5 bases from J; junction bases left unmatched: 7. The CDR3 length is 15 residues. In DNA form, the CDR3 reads TGTGCCAGCAGCCGGGGACAGGGGACGTTTTATGGCTACACCTTC. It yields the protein CASSRGQGTFYGYTF.

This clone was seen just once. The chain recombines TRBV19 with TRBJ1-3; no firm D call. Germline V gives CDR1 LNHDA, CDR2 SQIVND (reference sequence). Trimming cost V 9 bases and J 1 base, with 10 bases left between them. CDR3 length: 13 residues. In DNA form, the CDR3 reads TGTGCCAGCCAAGAAGGATCTGGAAACACCATATATTTT. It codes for CASQEGSGNTIYF.

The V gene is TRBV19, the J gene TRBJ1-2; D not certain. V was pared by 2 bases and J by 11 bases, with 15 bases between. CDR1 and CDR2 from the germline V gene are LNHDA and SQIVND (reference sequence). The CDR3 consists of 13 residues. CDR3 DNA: TGTGCCAGTAGTATAAGTCAGGCTAGTCGGTACACCTTC. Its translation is CASSISQASRYTF. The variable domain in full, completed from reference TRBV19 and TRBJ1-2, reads DGGITQSPKYLFRKEGQNVTLSCEQNLNHDAMYWYRQDPGQGLRLIYYSQIVNDFQKGDIAEGYSVSREKKESFPLTVTSAQKNPTAFYLCASSISQASRYTFGSGTRLTVV.

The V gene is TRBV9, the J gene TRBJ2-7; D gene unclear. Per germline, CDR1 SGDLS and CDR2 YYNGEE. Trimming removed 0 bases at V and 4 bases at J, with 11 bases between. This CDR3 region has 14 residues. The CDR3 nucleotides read TGTGCCAGCAGCGTAGCCTCTTGGAATTACGAGCAGTACTTC. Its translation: CASSVASWNYEQYF.

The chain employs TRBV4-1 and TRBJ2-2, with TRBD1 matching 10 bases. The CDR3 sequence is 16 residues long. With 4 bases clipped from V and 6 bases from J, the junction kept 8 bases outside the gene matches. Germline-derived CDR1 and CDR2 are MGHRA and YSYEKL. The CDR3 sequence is CASSPTDRGVSGELFF. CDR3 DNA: TGCGCCAGCAGCCCGACGGACAGGGGGGTTTCCGGGGAGCTGTTTTTT.

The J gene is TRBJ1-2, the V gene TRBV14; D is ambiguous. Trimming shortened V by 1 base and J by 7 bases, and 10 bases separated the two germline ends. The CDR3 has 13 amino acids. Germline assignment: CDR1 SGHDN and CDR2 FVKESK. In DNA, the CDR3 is TGTGCCAGCAGCCAAGCCCGGGTGGGTGGCTACACCTTC. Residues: CASSQARVGGYTF.

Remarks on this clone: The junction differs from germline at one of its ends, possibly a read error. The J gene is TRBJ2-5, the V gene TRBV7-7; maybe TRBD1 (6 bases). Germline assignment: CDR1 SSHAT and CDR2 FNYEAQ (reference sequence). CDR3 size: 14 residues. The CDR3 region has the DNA TGTGCTAGCAGCTTACTACAGGGTTCCGAGACCCAGTACTTC. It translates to CASSLLQGSETQYF. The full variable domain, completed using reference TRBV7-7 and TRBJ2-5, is GAGVSQSPRYKVTKRGQDVTLRCDPISSHATLYWYQQALGQGPEFLTYFNYEAQPDKSGLPSDRFSAERPEGSISTLTIQRTEQRDSAMYRCASSLLQGSETQYFGPGTRLLVL.

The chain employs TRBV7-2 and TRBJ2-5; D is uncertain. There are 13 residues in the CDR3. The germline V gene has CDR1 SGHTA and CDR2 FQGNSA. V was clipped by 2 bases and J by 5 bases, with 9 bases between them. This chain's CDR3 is CASSLWGYETQYF. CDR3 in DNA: TGTGCCAGCAGCTTATGGGGTTACGAGACCCAGTACTTC.

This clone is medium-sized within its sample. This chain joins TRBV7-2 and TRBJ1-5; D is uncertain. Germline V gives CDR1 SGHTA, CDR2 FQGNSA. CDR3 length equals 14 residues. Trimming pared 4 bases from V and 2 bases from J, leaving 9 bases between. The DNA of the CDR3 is TGTGCCAGCAGCTCCTATAGGGGCAATCAGCCCCAGCATTTT. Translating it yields CASSSYRGNQPQHF. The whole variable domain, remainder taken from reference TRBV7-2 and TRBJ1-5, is GAGVSQSPSNKVTEKGKDVELRCDPISGHTALYWYRQSLGQGLEFLIYFQGNSAPDKSGLPSDRFSAERTGGSVSTLTIQRTQQEDSAVYLCASSSYRGNQPQHFGDGTRLSIL.

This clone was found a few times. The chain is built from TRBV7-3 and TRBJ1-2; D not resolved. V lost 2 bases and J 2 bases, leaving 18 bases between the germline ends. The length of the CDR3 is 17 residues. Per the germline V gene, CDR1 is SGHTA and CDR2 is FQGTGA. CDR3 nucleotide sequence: TGTGCCAGCAGCTTAGGGTCAGATCAACCCCCAAACTATGGCTACACCTTC. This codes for CASSLGSDQPPNYGYTF.

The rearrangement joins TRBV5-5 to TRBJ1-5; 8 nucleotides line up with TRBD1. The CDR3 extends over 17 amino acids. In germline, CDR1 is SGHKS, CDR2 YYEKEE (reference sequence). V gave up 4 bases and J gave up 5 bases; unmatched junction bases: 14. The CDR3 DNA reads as TGTGCCAGCAGCCTGAAGCACACACAGGGGGTCTATCAGCCCCAGCATTTT. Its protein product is CASSLKHTQGVYQPQHF.

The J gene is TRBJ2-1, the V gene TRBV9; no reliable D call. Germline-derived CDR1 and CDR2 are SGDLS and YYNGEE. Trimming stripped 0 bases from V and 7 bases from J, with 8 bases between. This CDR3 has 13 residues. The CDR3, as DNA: TGTGCCAGCAGCGTAGGGATATTGAATGAGCAGTTCTTC. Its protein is CASSVGILNEQFF.

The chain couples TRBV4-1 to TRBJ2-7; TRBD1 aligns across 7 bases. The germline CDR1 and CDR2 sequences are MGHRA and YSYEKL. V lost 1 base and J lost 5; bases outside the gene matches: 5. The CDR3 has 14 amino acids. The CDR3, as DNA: TGCGCCAGCAGCCAAGCGGACAGGCTGAACGAGCAGTACTTC. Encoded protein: CASSQADRLNEQYF.

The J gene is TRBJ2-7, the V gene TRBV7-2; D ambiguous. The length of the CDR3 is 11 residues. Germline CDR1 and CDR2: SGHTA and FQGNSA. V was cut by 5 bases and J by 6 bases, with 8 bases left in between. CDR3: CASSTPGEQYF. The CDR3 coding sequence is TGTGCCAGCAGCACTCCAGGCGAGCAGTACTTC.

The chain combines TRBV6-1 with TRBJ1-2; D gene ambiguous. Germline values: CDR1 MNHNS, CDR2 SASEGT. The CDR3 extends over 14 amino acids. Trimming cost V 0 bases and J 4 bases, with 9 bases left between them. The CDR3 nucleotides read TGTGCCAGCAGTGAAGCCCTACGGGGCTATGGCTACACCTTC. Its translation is CASSEALRGYGYTF.

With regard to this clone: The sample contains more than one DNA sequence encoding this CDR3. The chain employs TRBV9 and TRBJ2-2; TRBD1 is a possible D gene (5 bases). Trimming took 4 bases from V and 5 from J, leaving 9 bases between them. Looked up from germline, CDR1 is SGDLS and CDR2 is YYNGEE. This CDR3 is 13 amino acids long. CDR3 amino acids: CASSLRGTGELFF. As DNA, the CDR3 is TGTGCCAGCAGCCTAAGGGGTACCGGGGAGCTGTTTTTT.

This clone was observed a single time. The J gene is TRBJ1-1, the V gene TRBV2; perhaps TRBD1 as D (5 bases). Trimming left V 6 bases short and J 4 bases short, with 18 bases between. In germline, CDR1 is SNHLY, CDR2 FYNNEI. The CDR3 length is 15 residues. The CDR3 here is CASSPGPNIGTEAFF. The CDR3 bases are TGTGCCAGCAGCCCGGGACCTAATATAGGCACTGAAGCTTTCTTT.

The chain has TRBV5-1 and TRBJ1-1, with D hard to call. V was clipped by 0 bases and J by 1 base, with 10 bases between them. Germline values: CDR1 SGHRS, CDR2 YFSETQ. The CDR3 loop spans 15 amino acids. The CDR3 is CASSLDPIGNTEAFF. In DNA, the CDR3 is TGCGCCAGCAGCTTGGACCCGATTGGGAACACTGAAGCTTTCTTT.

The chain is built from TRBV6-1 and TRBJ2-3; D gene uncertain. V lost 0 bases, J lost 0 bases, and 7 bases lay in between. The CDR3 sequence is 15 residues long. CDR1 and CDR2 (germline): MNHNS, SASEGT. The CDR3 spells CASSEAVASTDTQYF. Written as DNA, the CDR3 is TGTGCCAGCAGTGAAGCGGTGGCTAGCACAGATACGCAGTATTTT.

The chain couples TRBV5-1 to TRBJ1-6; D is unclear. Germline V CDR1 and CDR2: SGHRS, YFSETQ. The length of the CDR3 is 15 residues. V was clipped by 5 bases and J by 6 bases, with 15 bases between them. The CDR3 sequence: CASSAGEATNSPLHF. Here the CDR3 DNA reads TGCGCCAGCAGTGCCGGGGAGGCTACTAATTCACCCCTCCACTTT.